This T cell receptor (beta chain) was sequenced for a study of PD-L1 blockade in urothelial cancer. Overall study results and limits: Tumor-linked clones in blood grew more by 3 weeks in durable-benefit patients.

Every PCR got spiked synthetic TCR analog templates. Method: immunoSEQ multiplex PCR; TCRdb's copy keeps in-frame clones and lacks some. Seen here are more than 90,000 clones, around four fifths observed once, and the top ten hold under 8.5%. The germline gives CDR1 SGDLS, CDR2 YYNGEE. Germline trimming cut 3 bases from V and 7 bases from J; bases unmatched to any gene: 8. The CDR3 has 15 amino acids. Time point in this sample: peripheral blood 6 weeks after treatment start. As concerns this clone: What it recognizes is unknown.

This clonotype was obtained from an older man with urothelial cancer. The sample was PBMCs, taken around atezolizumab (anti-PD-L1) treatment. This chain uses TRBV9 with TRBJ2-5; 11 nucleotides match TRBD1. As DNA, the CDR3 is TGTGCCAGCAGCGACTACCGGGACAGGGGGAGGACCCAGTACTTC. Translated: CASSDYRDRGRTQYF.